The following is a T cell receptor beta chain sequence with its context. Libraries were prepared by immunoSEQ multiplex PCR; TCRdb keeps only in-frame clonotypes and omits some of them. The sample contains approximately 170,000 clones, almost 90% of which appear only once. CDR3 size: 12 residues. The germline CDR1 and CDR2 sequences are SNHLY and FYNNEI. V lost 1 base and J lost 10, with 8 bases in between. This entry is derived from a study of control samples from healthy donors and cancer patients. Sequenced: blood. The receptor comes from a woman in her thirties in good health. This chain joins TRBV2 and TRBJ2-1; D is unresolved. CDR3: CASSEVTREQFF. The CDR3 DNA follows: TGTGCCAGCAGTGAAGTAACACGGGAGCAGTTCTTC.